Below are 17 T cell receptor beta chains sequenced from a single sample in a study of PD-1 blockade in mismatch repair-deficient tumors. Sequencing used immunoSEQ multiplex PCR; TCRdb keeps in-frame clones, though not all of them. The sample lists about 51,000 clones; around 80% were seen once. The source material was peripheral blood, sampled 4 weeks after starting pembrolizumab. All receptors derive from an adult with mismatch repair-deficient cancer.

In the case of this clone: The junction departs from germline at one end; a sequencing error may be responsible. The V and J genes are TRBV7-2 and TRBJ2-3, with 9 bases matching TRBD2. The CDR3 is 15 residues long. From germline, CDR1 is SGHTA and CDR2 FQGNSA. CDR3 in amino acids: CASTLAGVSTDTQYF. DNA for the CDR3: TGTGCCAGCACCTTAGCGGGAGTGAGCACAGATACGCAGTATTTT.

This clone has a single count. The chain uses TRBV29-1 and TRBJ2-5, with 9 bases identical to TRBD2. CDR3 size: 14 residues. CDR1 SQVTM and CDR2 ANQGSEA come from the germline V gene. After removal of 1 base from V and 5 bases from J, the junction contained 5 bases not matched to a gene. CDR3 protein: CSVEVAGGQETQYF. For the CDR3, the DNA is TGCAGCGTTGAAGTCGCGGGAGGGCAGGAGACCCAGTACTTC.

The genes are TRBV11-2 and TRBJ2-1, with TRBD1 as a possible D gene (5 bases). The CDR3 covers 12 residues. V was shortened by 0 bases and J by 9 bases, with 6 bases between the two germline ends. Germline V gene sequence: CDR1 SGHAT, CDR2 FQNNGV. CDR3 sequence (DNA): TGTGCCAGCAGCTTAGATCAGGGTGAGCAGTTCTTC. It codes for CASSLDQGEQFF.

The V gene is TRBV27, the J gene TRBJ1-1, with TRBD1 identical over 12 bases. The germline gives CDR1 MNHEY, CDR2 SMNVEV (reference sequence). This CDR3 spans 17 amino acids. V lost 5 bases, J lost 1 base, and 8 bases stayed unmatched. Written as DNA, the CDR3 is TGTGCCAGCAGTCCCCGGGACAGGGGGCCGGAGAACACTGAAGCTTTCTTT. Amino acids: CASSPRDRGPENTEAFF.

The chain couples TRBV7-2 to TRBJ2-5; D possibly uses TRBD1 or TRBD2 (5 bases each). The V end lost 2 bases, the J end lost 1 base, and 11 bases lay between the germline ends. CDR1 and CDR2 (germline): SGHTA, FQGNSA. This CDR3 is 15 amino acids long. In DNA, the CDR3 is TGTGCCAGCAGCTTAAGTCAGGGACCCCAAGAGACCCAGTACTTC. This translates into CASSLSQGPQETQYF.

The chain has TRBV6-4 and TRBJ2-7; maybe TRBD2 (6 bases). The V end was cut by 6 bases, the J end by 1 base, with 19 bases between. This CDR3 has 16 residues. Germline CDR1 MRHNA, CDR2 SNTAGT. CDR3 residues: CASRSRGTIHSYEQYF. CDR3 bases: TGTGCCAGCAGGAGCCGGGGGACCATCCATTCCTACGAGCAGTACTTC.

This chain uses TRBV28 with TRBJ2-5; D is ambiguous. The CDR3 is 15 residues long. V was shortened by 7 bases and J by 5 bases, with 20 bases between the two germline ends. Germline values: CDR1 MDHEN, CDR2 SYDVKM. CDR3 bases: TGTGCCAGCACCTCCAACGCTGGTAATTGGGAGACCCAGTACTTC. This encodes CASTSNAGNWETQYF.

This chain uses TRBV7-9 with TRBJ2-1; D uncertain. Germline CDR1 and CDR2: SEHNR and FQNEAQ (reference sequence). The CDR3 contains 12 residues. Trimming shortened V by 1 base and J by 13 bases, and 11 bases separated the two germline ends. The CDR3 DNA reads TGTGCCAGCAGCTTAGACCACTTCTTCCAGTTCTTC. Translation: CASSLDHFFQFF.

The chain joins TRBV6-1 to TRBJ2-7; either TRBD1 or TRBD2 may supply D (6 bases each). This CDR3 comprises 14 residues. Germline V gives CDR1 MNHNS, CDR2 SASEGT. The V gene lost 7 bases and the J gene lost 0 bases, with 13 bases spanning the gap. CDR3 DNA: TGTGCCAGCAACCGGGGGCTTAGCTCCTACGAGCAGTACTTC. It encodes CASNRGLSSYEQYF.

A few counts support this clone. This chain joins TRBV5-5 and TRBJ2-5; 10 bases map to TRBD2. The CDR3 consists of 18 residues. CDR1 and CDR2 from the germline V gene are SGHKS and YYEKEE (reference sequence). V lost 0 bases to trimming and J lost 4 bases; unmatched junction nucleotides: 12. The CDR3 DNA follows: TGTGCCAGCAGCTTGGCCGCAGCGGGAGGGCCAGGAAGAGAGACCCAGTACTTC. This encodes CASSLAAAGGPGRETQYF.

V is TRBV11-2 and J is TRBJ2-2; D remains ambiguous. Trimming shortened V by 0 bases and J by 1 base, and 12 bases separated the two germline ends. The CDR3 runs 17 residues. Germline CDR1 reads SGHAT; CDR2 reads FQNNGV. CDR3 sequence: CASSLDAEEKNTGELFF. The CDR3 bases are TGTGCCAGCAGCTTAGATGCCGAGGAGAAGAACACCGGGGAGCTGTTTTTT.

This clone is labeled medium-sized. The chain joins TRBV5-4 to TRBJ2-5; 10 bases align to TRBD2. V gave up 0 bases and J gave up 5 bases; unmatched junction bases: 4. Germline-derived CDR1 and CDR2 are SGHNT and YYREEE (reference sequence). The CDR3 consists of 15 residues. CDR3 bases: TGTGCCAGCAGCTTGGTTCTAGCGGGAGTTGAGACCCAGTACTTC. Its protein is CASSLVLAGVETQYF.

The gene calls are TRBV5-6 and TRBJ2-1; D tentatively reads TRBD1 or TRBD2 (6 bases each). V lost 0 bases and J 6 bases, leaving 13 bases between the germline ends. Germline assignment: CDR1 SGHDT and CDR2 YYEEEE. This CDR3 spans 15 amino acids. CDR3 amino acids: CASSLDRRDTNEQFF. The DNA for the CDR3 is TGTGCCAGCAGCTTGGATAGGCGGGACACCAATGAGCAGTTCTTC.

This clone is a singleton in its sample. The J gene is TRBJ1-2, the V gene TRBV2; 8 nucleotides align to TRBD1. CDR1 and CDR2 (germline): SNHLY, FYNNEI. The trim removed 3 bases at V and 7 bases at J, leaving 4 bases unmatched. The CDR3 sequence is 13 residues long. The chain's CDR3 is CASSEDRARGYTF. The DNA for the CDR3 is TGTGCCAGCAGTGAGGACAGGGCCCGTGGCTACACCTTC.

This chain links TRBV11-3 with TRBJ1-1; 7 nucleotides line up with TRBD1. There are 15 residues in the CDR3. Germline values: CDR1 SGHNT, CDR2 YENEEA. Trimming at V came to 7 bases and at J to 0 bases, leaving 8 bases not matched to a gene. CDR3 bases: TGTGCCAGCACTTCACAGGGGCTCCTGAACACTGAAGCTTTCTTT. Encoded protein: CASTSQGLLNTEAFF.

The chain couples TRBV7-9 to TRBJ2-3; no reliable D call. Germline assignment: CDR1 SEHNR and CDR2 FQNEAQ (reference sequence). The CDR3 is 14 residues long. Trimming removed 3 bases from V and 4 bases from J, with 11 bases in between. Here the CDR3 DNA reads TGTGCCAGCAGCTTTAACCTTCGGGCAGATACGCAGTATTTT. As protein: CASSFNLRADTQYF. Full variable domain (rest looked up from reference TRBV7-9 and TRBJ2-3): DTGVSQNPRHKITKRGQNVTFRCDPISEHNRLYWYRQTLGQGPEFLTYFQNEAQLEKSRLLSDRFSAERPKGSFSTLEIQRTEQGDSAMYLCASSFNLRADTQYFGPGTRLTVL.

The chain couples TRBV25-1 to TRBJ1-1, with D tentatively TRBD1 (5 bases). Germline V gene sequence: CDR1 MGHDK, CDR2 SYGVNS. This CDR3 region has 14 residues. Trimming shortened V by 4 bases and J by 5 bases, and 14 bases separated the two germline ends. DNA of the CDR3: TGTGCCAGCAGTGCCGGTGGGGGGAGGACTGAAGCTTTCTTT. Encoded protein: CASSAGGGRTEAFF.